A selection of T cell receptor beta chains follows, all from one sample in a study of CD8+ T cells in alopecia areata. Clones were sequenced by immunoSEQ multiplex PCR, and TCRdb holds only the in-frame ones, with some missing. The table lists around 200,000 clones, roughly 50% of them singletons. The source material was CD8+ T cells sorted from blood, sampled at week 24, from a patient treated with tofacitinib. These receptors all come from a human donor with alopecia areata. Both conserved end residues are part of each CDR3. The D gene is left open where the match is weak. Clone size is shown for a subset of rows, as once, few, many or a class of expanded clone.

NA | few | TRBJ1-1 | TRBV21-1 | CASSKGPEIHQRAFF | TGTGCCAGCAGCAAGGGACCAGAGATCCATCAGAGGGCTTTCTTT
NA | few | TRBJ1-1 | TRBV19 | CASTPGPTGEAFF | TGTGCCAGTACCCCGGGGCCAACGGGTGAAGCTTTCTTT
NA | NA | TRBJ1-1 | TRBV5-6 | CASTPMGSRGRATEAFF | TGTGCCAGCACACCCATGGGGTCCAGGGGACGGGCCACTGAAGCTTTCTTT
TRBD1 | few | TRBJ1-1 | TRBV5-6 | CASSLPGGDEAFF | TGTGCCAGCAGCTTACCAGGGGGTGATGAAGCTTTCTTT
TRBD1 | NA | TRBJ1-5 | TRBV7-9 | CASSTDRDPDQPQHF | TGTGCCAGCAGCACTGACAGGGACCCTGATCAGCCCCAGCATTTT
NA | NA | TRBJ1-1 | TRBV29-1 | CSVVIRETMNTEAFF | TGCAGCGTTGTTATCAGGGAAACTATGAACACTGAAGCTTTCTTT
TRBD2 | NA | TRBJ2-4 | TRBV2 | CASFRGGHIQYF | TGTGCCAGCTTCCGGGGGGGCCACATTCAGTACTTC
NA | few | TRBJ1-2 | TRBV27 | CASSLSQATGYTF | TGTGCCAGCAGTTTGTCCCAGGCTACTGGCTACACCTTC
NA | NA | TRBJ1-6 | TRBV13 | CASSAPGGTGSPLHF | TGTGCCAGCAGCGCGCCCGGTGGGACGGGTTCACCCCTCCACTTT
TRBD1 | NA | TRBJ1-2 | TRBV14 | CASSPRTGGYGYTF | TGTGCCAGCAGCCCCCGGACAGGTGGTTATGGCTACACCTTC
TRBD1 | NA | TRBJ2-3 | TRBV29-1 | CSVKRRDRATDTQYF | TGCAGCGTTAAGAGACGGGACAGGGCCACAGATACGCAGTATTTT
NA | NA | TRBJ2-1 | TRBV4-1 | CASSPTPASNVYNEQFF | TGCGCCAGCAGCCCGACACCGGCTAGTAACGTCTACAATGAGCAGTTCTTC
NA | NA | TRBJ1-4 | TRBV7-9 | CASSPDARRLFF | TGTGCCAGCAGCCCGGACGCCCGAAGACTGTTTTTT
TRBD1 | NA | TRBJ1-2 | TRBV29-1 | CSVETGGSYGYTF | TGCAGCGTTGAGACAGGGGGCAGCTATGGCTACACCTTC
NA | few | TRBJ2-5 | TRBV5-1 | CASSLEGNVRETQYF | TGCGCCAGCAGCTTGGAGGGGAATGTAAGGGAGACCCAGTACTTC
TRBD1 | few | TRBJ1-1 | TRBV10-3 | CAISESLRTGGTEAFF | TGTGCCATCAGTGAGTCGTTGCGGACAGGGGGCACTGAAGCTTTCTTT
TRBD2 | NA | TRBJ2-1 | TRBV2 | CASSEGLAGGRNEQFF | TGTGCCAGCAGTGAAGGACTAGCGGGGGGAAGGAATGAGCAGTTCTTC
NA | few | TRBJ1-5 | TRBV18 | CASSPGPNQPQHF | TGTGCCAGCTCACCAGGACCAAATCAGCCCCAGCATTTT
NA | NA | TRBJ1-1 | TRBV9 | CASSVDGTEAFF | TGTGCCAGCAGCGTAGATGGCACTGAAGCTTTCTTT
TRBD1 | once | TRBJ1-1 | TRBV6-5 | CASSPTGDTEAFF | TGTGCCAGCAGTCCGACAGGGGACACTGAAGCTTTCTTT
NA | NA | TRBJ2-7 | TRBV10-3 | CAINPDGTYEQYF | TGTGCCATCAATCCGGACGGAACCTACGAGCAGTACTTC
NA | few | TRBJ2-5 | TRBV7-8 | CASAGTPSGETQYF | TGTGCCAGCGCGGGGACACCCTCGGGAGAGACCCAGTACTTC
NA | once | TRBJ2-1 | TRBV27 | CASSSPYEQFF | TGTGCCAGCAGTTCTCCGTATGAGCAGTTCTTC
NA | NA | TRBJ1-1 | TRBV19 | CASSTAPTVGTEAFF | TGTGCCAGTAGTACCGCCCCCACCGTCGGCACTGAAGCTTTCTTT
NA | NA | TRBJ2-7 | TRBV2 | CASTENSYEQYF | TGTGCCAGCACGGAGAACTCCTACGAGCAGTACTTC
NA | once | TRBJ1-1 | TRBV9 | CASSVTDRRLSNEAFF | TGTGCCAGCAGCGTCACTGACCGTAGGCTGTCGAATGAAGCTTTCTTT
TRBD1 | NA | TRBJ2-1 | TRBV19 | CAIGQGLYNEQFF | TGTGCCATAGGACAGGGACTCTACAATGAGCAGTTCTTC